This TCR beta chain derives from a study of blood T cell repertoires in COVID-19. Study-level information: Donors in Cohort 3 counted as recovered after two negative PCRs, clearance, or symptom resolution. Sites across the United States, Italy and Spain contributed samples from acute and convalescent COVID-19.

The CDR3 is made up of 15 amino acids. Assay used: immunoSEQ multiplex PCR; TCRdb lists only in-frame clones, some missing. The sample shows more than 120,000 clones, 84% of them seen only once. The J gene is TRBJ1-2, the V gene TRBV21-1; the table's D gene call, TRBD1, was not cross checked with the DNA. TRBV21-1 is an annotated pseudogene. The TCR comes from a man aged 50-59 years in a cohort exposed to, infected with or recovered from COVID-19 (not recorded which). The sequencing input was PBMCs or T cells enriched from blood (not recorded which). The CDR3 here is CASSTSGQSFYGYTF. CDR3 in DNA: TGTGCCAGCAGCACCTCGGGACAAAGTTTTTATGGCTACACCTTC.